A single sample is the source of the 31 T cell receptor beta chains below, sequenced in a study of human T cells and chemical hapten exposure. TCRdb used MiXCR to reprocess the RACE reads, holding one entry per CDR3 protein. The table records under 450,000 distinct CDR3 sequences, approximately 4.4% of them present only once. Time point indicated: patch test 1, 2 weeks after DPC sensitization. Treatment described: therapeutic diphenylcyclopropenone sensitization with weekly scalp DPC. The starting material was whole blood, obtained in connection with sensitization to the hapten diphenylcyclopropenone (DPC). Receptor source: a woman between 50 and 59 years old with alopecia areata. Some clones in this sample may be carry-over from other donors' samples.

This clonotype was seen many times. This sequence joins TRBV6-2 or TRBV6-3 and TRBJ2-3; unclear D gene. Germline V gives CDR1 MNHEY, CDR2 SVGEGT. Trimming cost V 0 bases and J 7 bases, with 17 bases left between them. The CDR3 covers 16 residues. The CDR3 DNA reads as TGTGCCAGCAGTTACTCGATGGAAGTCGTAATGCATACGCAGTATTTT. The encoded protein is CASSYSMEVVMHTQYF.

This clonotype came up many times. The CDR3 protein is CASSEESGDGTEAFF. The CDR3 DNA follows: TGTGCCAGCAGTGAAGAGTCCGGCGATGGAACTGAAGCTTTCTTT. The rearrangement uses TRBV2 and TRBJ1-1; D is unresolved. V lost 1 base, J lost 5 bases, and 14 bases lay in between. The V gene's germline CDR1 is SNHLY and CDR2 FYNNEI. There are 15 residues in the CDR3.

The V gene is TRBV4-3, the J gene TRBJ2-3; TRBD1 agrees at 7 bases. V lost 0 bases to trimming and J lost 0 bases; unmatched junction nucleotides: 3. The CDR3 has 16 amino acids. Germline loops: CDR1 LGHNA, CDR2 YSLEER. CDR3 sequence reads: CASSQDMGQSTDTQYF. CDR3 bases: TGCGCCAGCAGCCAAGATATGGGACAGAGCACAGATACGCAGTATTTT.

This chain links TRBV29-1 with TRBJ1-2; TRBD1 matches at 9 bases. Germline CDR1 SQVTM, CDR2 ANQGSEA. The CDR3 sequence is 19 residues long. V lost 3 bases and J lost 4; bases outside the gene matches: 21. The CDR3 is CSVEARVFSGQGSFYGYTF. In DNA, the CDR3 is TGCAGCGTTGAGGCGAGGGTCTTTTCGGGACAGGGCTCCTTCTATGGCTACACCTTC. Together with reference TRBV29-1 and TRBJ1-2, the CDR3 gives the full variable domain: SAVISQKPSRDICQRGTSLTIQCQVDSQVTMMFWYRQQPGQSLTLIATANQGSEATYESGFVIDKFPISRPNLTFSTLTVSNMSPEDSSIYLCSVEARVFSGQGSFYGYTFGSGTRLTVV.

A few counts support this clonotype. The DNA of the CDR3 is TGCGCCAGCACATGGACTAGCGGCTCCTACGAGCAGTACTTC. Translating gives CASTWTSGSYEQYF. The chain carries TRBV4-1 and TRBJ2-7, with TRBD2 matching 10 bases. V dropped 7 bases and J dropped 0; count of bases not matched to a gene: 3. Germline values: CDR1 MGHRA, CDR2 YSYEKL. CDR3 length equals 14 residues.

This clonotype was counted ten times or more. This chain links TRBV2 with TRBJ1-5; D unclear. V dropped 2 bases and J dropped 5 bases, with 4 bases sitting between them. The CDR3 extends over 12 amino acids. Per the germline V gene, CDR1 is SNHLY and CDR2 is FYNNEI. The CDR3 region is CASSENDQPQHF. The CDR3 DNA follows: TGTGCCAGCAGTGAAAACGATCAGCCCCAGCATTTT.

This clonotype was found many times. The V gene is TRBV12-3 or TRBV12-4, the J gene TRBJ2-6, with 11 bases that match TRBD1. Trimming cost V 5 bases and J 0 bases; bases outside gene matches: 3. CDR3 length: 17 amino acids. This CDR3 reads CASSLGTGGSGANVLTF. The CDR3 nucleotides are TGTGCCAGCAGTCTCGGGACAGGGGGCTCTGGGGCCAACGTCCTGACTTTC.

This clonotype was detected ten times or more. The rearrangement joins TRBV29-1 to TRBJ2-5; D possibly matches TRBD1 or TRBD2 (5 bases each). This CDR3 has 12 residues. The germline V and J ends were trimmed by 5 bases and 5 bases, with 12 bases remaining between them. CDR1 is SQVTM and CDR2 is ANQGSEA in the germline V gene. For the CDR3, the DNA is TGCAGCGTTCTGCGAGGGGTGGAGACCCAGTACTTC. Translation: CSVLRGVETQYF.

This clonotype was observed at least ten times. The chain is built from TRBV29-1 and TRBJ2-1; 9 bases match TRBD1. Losses at the gene ends were 6 bases for V and 6 bases for J; bases not matched to a gene: 12. From germline, CDR1 is SQVTM and CDR2 ANQGSEA. The CDR3 extends over 15 amino acids. DNA of the CDR3: TGCAGCGTAGACGTTTCGGACAGGGGATTCAATGAGCAGTTCTTC. This gives the protein CSVDVSDRGFNEQFF.

This clonotype has only a few counts. V usage is TRBV11-2 and J usage is TRBJ2-1; 7 positions match TRBD1. Germline CDR1 and CDR2: SGHAT and FQNNGV. With 4 bases clipped from V and 2 bases from J, the junction kept 5 bases outside the gene matches. This CDR3 spans 15 amino acids. CDR3 amino acids: CASSSGQEAYNEQFF. The CDR3 DNA reads TGTGCCAGCAGCTCCGGACAGGAAGCCTACAATGAGCAGTTCTTC.

The chain couples TRBV29-1 to TRBJ1-4; 11 bases are shared with TRBD1. V dropped 6 bases and J dropped 8; count of bases not matched to a gene: 2. Germline assignment: CDR1 SQVTM and CDR2 ANQGSEA. This CDR3 comprises 12 residues. Written as DNA, the CDR3 is TGCAGCGTCCGGGACAGGGGGGAAAAACTGTTTTTT. Translation gives CSVRDRGEKLFF.

This clonotype was counted at least ten times. The gene calls are TRBV9 and TRBJ2-3, with D perhaps TRBD2 (6 bases). This CDR3 is built from 15 residues. From germline, CDR1 is SGDLS and CDR2 YYNGEE. V was trimmed by 3 bases and J by 0 bases, leaving 11 bases between them. This CDR3 reads CASSGRDESTDTQYF. CDR3 in DNA: TGTGCCAGCAGCGGGAGGGACGAAAGCACAGATACGCAGTATTTT. Drawing the rest from reference TRBV9 and TRBJ2-3, the complete variable domain is DSGVTQTPKHLITATGQRVTLRCSPRSGDLSVYWYQQSLDQGLQFLIQYYNGEERAKGNILERFSAQQFPDLHSELNLSSLELGDSALYFCASSGRDESTDTQYFGPGTRLTVL.

This clonotype has a count of ten or more. The rearrangement joins TRBV29-1 to TRBJ2-7; 8 bases are a match to TRBD1. The CDR3 sequence is 13 residues long. The junction had 11 bases not matched to a gene; V was cut back by 6 bases and J by 7 bases. CDR1 and CDR2 from the germline V gene are SQVTM and ANQGSEA. The CDR3 sequence is CSVPRGQTGEQYF. Here the CDR3 DNA reads TGCAGCGTGCCCAGGGGGCAAACGGGAGAGCAGTACTTC.

Ten or more counts support this clonotype. This chain links TRBV4-2 with TRBJ1-2; 7 positions agree with TRBD1. V lost 2 bases and J lost 0; bases outside the gene matches: 6. CDR3 length: 16 residues. Germline V gene lookup returns CDR1 LGHNA and CDR2 YNFKEQ. CDR3 DNA sequence: TGTGCCAGCAGCCAACTAGGGACAGAAGCTAACTATGGCTACACCTTC. Protein product: CASSQLGTEANYGYTF.

The chain uses TRBV18 and TRBJ2-3; 9 positions match TRBD2. The CDR3 extends over 15 amino acids. From germline, CDR1 is KGHSH and CDR2 LQKENI. With V trimmed by 5 bases and J by 1 base, 4 bases remained unmatched. In DNA, the CDR3 is TGTGCCAGCTCAACGACTAGCGGAGGCACAGATACGCAGTATTTT. It is translated as CASSTTSGGTDTQYF.

This clonotype was counted a few times. The chain couples TRBV19 to TRBJ2-3; D possibly uses TRBD1 or TRBD2 (5 bases each). The CDR3 is made up of 14 amino acids. Germline assignment: CDR1 LNHDA and CDR2 SQIVND (reference sequence). V was clipped by 5 bases and J by 7 bases, with 16 bases between them. Here the CDR3 reads CASSLGLGTHTQYF. The CDR3 nucleotides read TGTGCCAGTAGTCTCGGTTTGGGGACCCATACGCAGTATTTT.

This sequence joins TRBV9 and TRBJ1-2, with D uncertain. Trimming removed 0 bases from V and 5 bases from J, with 20 bases in between. The CDR3 covers 17 residues. Germline assignment: CDR1 SGDLS and CDR2 YYNGEE. CDR3 protein: CASSVGDGSPGRYGYTF. In DNA, the CDR3 is TGTGCCAGCAGCGTAGGGGATGGGTCACCCGGGAGGTATGGCTACACCTTC. Complete variable domain (other parts from reference TRBV9 and TRBJ1-2): DSGVTQTPKHLITATGQRVTLRCSPRSGDLSVYWYQQSLDQGLQFLIQYYNGEERAKGNILERFSAQQFPDLHSELNLSSLELGDSALYFCASSVGDGSPGRYGYTFGSGTRLTVV.

This clonotype was picked up many times. This rearrangement joins TRBV7-6 to TRBJ2-1, with D tentatively TRBD1 (6 bases). Germline-derived CDR1 and CDR2 are SGHVS and FNYEAQ. The CDR3 contains 14 residues. Trimming left V 5 bases short and J 2 bases short, with 10 bases between. CDR3 amino acids: CASSGDTPYNEQFF. The CDR3 nucleotides read TGTGCCAGCAGCGGGGACACCCCCTACAATGAGCAGTTCTTC.

This chain connects TRBV20-1 to TRBJ2-3, with D possibly called TRBD1 or TRBD2 (5 bases each). CDR3 length: 15 residues. V was clipped by 4 bases and J by 2 bases, with 16 bases between them. From germline, CDR1 is DFQATT and CDR2 SNEGSKA (reference sequence). The CDR3: CSAKDPGRTTDTQYF. CDR3 coding DNA: TGCAGTGCTAAAGACCCGGGACGGACCACAGATACGCAGTATTTT.

This clonotype was observed at least ten times. The chain joins TRBV20-1 to TRBJ1-3; 8 bases fit TRBD1. The CDR3 length is 16 residues. After removal of 2 bases from V and 0 bases from J, the junction contained 6 bases not matched to a gene. The germline V gene encodes CDR1 DFQATT and CDR2 SNEGSKA (reference sequence). The chain's CDR3 is CSARPPTGGSGNTIYF. In nucleotides, the CDR3 is TGCAGTGCTAGACCTCCTACAGGGGGCTCTGGAAACACCATATATTTT.

This clonotype was found many times. The chain employs TRBV20-1 and TRBJ1-5; D gene uncertain. Between the trimmed V and J ends, which lost 6 bases and 4 bases, there was a span of 13 bases. Germline values: CDR1 DFQATT, CDR2 SNEGSKA (reference sequence). This CDR3 is built from 13 residues. The chain's CDR3 is CSAIGTANQPQHF. In DNA form, the CDR3 reads TGCAGTGCAATTGGAACAGCAAATCAGCCCCAGCATTTT.

This clonotype was observed a few times. The chain employs TRBV13 and TRBJ2-5; the D call may be TRBD1 or TRBD2 (5 bases each). The CDR3 sequence is 13 residues long. CDR1 is PRHDT, CDR2 FYEKMQ, per germline (reference sequence). V dropped 7 bases and J dropped 2 bases, with 11 bases sitting between them. CDR3 residues: CASTPEGQETQYF. The CDR3 nucleotides read TGTGCCAGCACCCCCGAGGGGCAAGAGACCCAGTACTTC.

A few counts support this clonotype. The chain recombines TRBV6-5 with TRBJ2-3, with 13 bases identical to TRBD2. This CDR3 has 17 amino acids. The V gene end was trimmed by 5 bases and the J gene end by 3 bases; junction bases not matched to a gene: 8. Germline V gene sequence: CDR1 MNHEY, CDR2 SVGAGI. CDR3 DNA sequence: TGTGCCAGCAGTCGAATCTGGACTAGCGGGGGTACAGATACGCAGTATTTT. This translates into CASSRIWTSGGTDTQYF.

This clonotype was observed many times. The chain recombines TRBV20-1 with TRBJ2-3; D may be TRBD2 (5 bases). Germline CDR1 is DFQATT and CDR2 is SNEGSKA (reference sequence). CDR3 length: 12 amino acids. The germline V and J ends were trimmed by 6 bases and 6 bases, with 13 bases remaining between them. CDR3 coding DNA: TGCAGTGCGGGAGTGGACTTGGATACGCAGTATTTT. Translated, it gives CSAGVDLDTQYF.

The CDR3 region has the DNA TGTGCCAGCAGCTCAGTTCCGGGACCCCCCTACGAGCAGTACTTC. Amino acids: CASSSVPGPPYEQYF. This sequence joins TRBV6-5 and TRBJ2-7, with D perhaps assigned TRBD1 or TRBD2 (5 bases each). Germline V CDR1 and CDR2: MNHEY, SVGAGI. V was shortened by 6 bases and J by 2 bases, with 17 bases between the two germline ends. The CDR3 spans 15 residues.

This clonotype was found a few times. V usage is TRBV7-9 and J usage is TRBJ2-7, with D hard to call. In germline, CDR1 is SEHNR, CDR2 FQNEAQ (reference sequence). The CDR3 is made up of 14 amino acids. Trimming shortened V by 1 base and J by 2 bases, and 9 bases separated the two germline ends. The CDR3 here is CASSLGSTTYEQYF. In DNA, the CDR3 is TGTGCCAGCAGCTTAGGGTCAACTACCTACGAGCAGTACTTC. The full variable domain, in which reference TRBV7-9 and TRBJ2-7 provide the parts outside the CDR3, is DTGVSQNPRHKITKRGQNVTFRCDPISEHNRLYWYRQTLGQGPEFLTYFQNEAQLEKSRLLSDRFSAERPKGSFSTLEIQRTEQGDSAMYLCASSLGSTTYEQYFGPGTRLTVT.

This clonotype has a handful of counts. V usage is TRBV19 and J usage is TRBJ2-1; 12 bases fit TRBD2. The CDR3 has 16 amino acids. Losses at the gene ends were 4 bases for V and 7 bases for J; bases not matched to a gene: 8. Per the germline V gene, CDR1 is LNHDA and CDR2 is SQIVND (reference sequence). The CDR3 loop reads CASSTPLAGGRNEQFF. The CDR3, as DNA: TGTGCCAGTAGTACGCCACTAGCGGGAGGAAGAAATGAGCAGTTCTTC.

This clonotype turned up a few times. The rearrangement links TRBV7-8 to TRBJ2-7, with D maybe TRBD1 (6 bases). V gave up 5 bases and J gave up 0 bases, with 20 bases separating them. CDR3 size: 17 residues. Per germline, CDR1 SGHVS and CDR2 FQNEAQ. CDR3 nucleotides: TGTGCCAGCAGCCCCACAGGGTTCGAAAGAAGCTCCTACGAGCAGTACTTC. Protein sequence: CASSPTGFERSSYEQYF.

The sample holds many counts of this clonotype. The chain has TRBV4-2 and TRBJ1-6, with TRBD1 identical over 7 bases. With V trimmed by 3 bases and J by 14 bases, 10 bases remained unmatched. This CDR3 comprises 14 residues. CDR1 LGHNA and CDR2 YNFKEQ come from the germline V gene. CDR3 region: CASSQETGTWALHF. DNA for the CDR3: TGTGCCAGCAGCCAGGAGACAGGGACCTGGGCCCTCCACTTT.

V gene TRBV7-2 combines with J gene TRBJ2-3, with a possible D match to TRBD1 (5 bases). The V gene lost 1 base and the J gene lost 10 bases, with 9 bases spanning the gap. The CDR3 has 12 amino acids. Per the germline V gene, CDR1 is SGHTA and CDR2 is FQGNSA. The CDR3 sequence is CASSLEKGSQYF. CDR3 sequence (DNA): TGTGCCAGCAGCTTAGAAAAGGGGTCGCAGTATTTT. Variable domain in full (rest from reference TRBV7-2 and TRBJ2-3): GAGVSQSPSNKVTEKGKDVELRCDPISGHTALYWYRQSLGQGLEFLIYFQGNSAPDKSGLPSDRFSAERTGGSVSTLTIQRTQQEDSAVYLCASSLEKGSQYFGPGTRLTVL.

This clonotype came up many times. V gene TRBV20-1 combines with J gene TRBJ2-1; the D gene is possibly TRBD2 (7 bases). There are 14 residues in the CDR3. Trimming stripped 5 bases from V and 5 bases from J, with 16 bases between. Germline V gives CDR1 DFQATT, CDR2 SNEGSKA (reference sequence). The CDR3 nucleotides are TGCAGTGCTGGGGGGCGGGAGACAAACAATGAGCAGTTCTTC. It codes for CSAGGRETNNEQFF.